These 23 T cell receptor beta chains originate from one sample sequenced in a study of beta chain features in type 1 diabetes. Isolated RNA was reverse transcribed in full, so expressed TCRB transcripts were sequenced. The table came from immunoSEQ multiplex PCR; TCRdb's copy has only in-frame clones and leaves some out. The top ten hold less than 0.02% of the sample, which has hundreds of thousands of clones, around 12% seen once. The material sequenced was naive CD4+ T cells from blood. These receptor sequences come from a man younger than 30 in good health.

This clone was recorded a few times. The rearrangement links TRBV6-5 to TRBJ1-5; TRBD1 matches 7 bases. The CDR3 has 15 amino acids. Trimming at V came to 6 bases and at J to 0 bases, leaving 5 bases not matched to a gene. Per germline, CDR1 MNHEY and CDR2 SVGAGI. The CDR3 DNA follows: TGTGCCAGCAGAGCGACAGGGTATAGCAATCAGCCCCAGCATTTT. Its translation: CASRATGYSNQPQHF.

This clone was seen only once. The chain joins TRBV12-5 to TRBJ2-1; 9 bases are shared with TRBD2. CDR1 and CDR2 (germline): LGHNT, FRNRAP. CDR3 length: 18 residues. V lost 6 bases and J lost 8; bases outside the gene matches: 20. DNA of the CDR3: TGTGCTAGTGGCAATCATAAGACCGGGACTAGCAATTACGATGAGCAGTTCTTC. Its protein product is CASGNHKTGTSNYDEQFF.

This clone was seen only a few times. This rearrangement joins TRBV7-9 to TRBJ1-1, with 7 nucleotides matching TRBD1. Germline CDR1 is SEHNR and CDR2 is FQNEAQ (reference sequence). The CDR3 totals 17 residues. V lost 1 base to trimming and J lost 8 bases; unmatched junction nucleotides: 16. The CDR3 region is CASSLVSLGRGNDEAFF. CDR3 in DNA: TGTGCCAGCAGCTTAGTATCTTTGGGCAGGGGGAACGACGAAGCTTTCTTT.

This clone came up a few times. This sequence joins TRBV9 and TRBJ2-1, with TRBD2 identical over 14 bases. The CDR3 is made up of 15 amino acids. Germline V gene data show CDR1 as SGDLS and CDR2 as YYNGEE. The ends lost 3 bases at V and 9 bases at J; junction bases unmatched: 5. The DNA for the CDR3 is TGTGCCAGCAGCGCGACTAGCGGGAGGGAGGTTGAGCAGTTCTTC. It specifies CASSATSGREVEQFF.

There are a few counts of this clone. This chain's CDR3 is CASSRGTGITYEQYF. The CDR3 bases are TGTGCCAGCAGCCGAGGGACAGGGATCACCTACGAGCAGTACTTC. The chain links TRBV14 to TRBJ2-7; TRBD1 agrees at 9 bases. The CDR3 spans 15 residues. V lost 4 bases to trimming and J lost 2 bases; unmatched junction nucleotides: 6. CDR1 and CDR2 from the germline V gene are SGHDN and FVKESK.

This rearrangement joins TRBV18 to TRBJ2-2; a weak D match, TRBD2 (5 bases). In germline, CDR1 is KGHSH, CDR2 LQKENI. With 3 bases removed from V and 4 bases from J, the gap between germline ends came to 18 bases. The CDR3 is made up of 17 amino acids. CDR3 protein: CASSPVPASAGTGELFF. In nucleotides, the CDR3 is TGTGCCAGCTCACCCGTCCCAGCCTCGGCGGGCACCGGGGAGCTGTTTTTT.

Of note for this clone: The sample has other DNA sequences that encode this CDR3 too. Written as DNA, the CDR3 is TGCGCCAGCAGCCAAGAACTAGCTGGCTACAATGAGCAGTTCTTC. Translating it yields CASSQELAGYNEQFF. The gene calls are TRBV4-3 and TRBJ2-1, with D possibly matching TRBD2 (6 bases). The germline gives CDR1 LGHNA, CDR2 YSLEER. V was clipped by 0 bases and J by 3 bases, with 9 bases between them. The length of the CDR3 is 15 residues.

This clone turned up a few times. The chain employs TRBV7-2 and TRBJ2-4, with 10 nucleotides matching TRBD2. The CDR3 totals 17 residues. The junction had 9 bases not matched to a gene; V was cut back by 5 bases and J by 2 bases. Germline assignment: CDR1 SGHTA and CDR2 FQGNSA. The CDR3 DNA reads as TGTGCCAGCAGCCCCAGAGGGACTAGCGAAACCAAAAACATTCAGTACTTC. Its translation is CASSPRGTSETKNIQYF.

There are a few counts of this clone. The J gene is TRBJ2-3, the V gene TRBV9; 11 bases map to TRBD1. In germline, CDR1 is SGDLS, CDR2 YYNGEE. The junction had 12 bases not matched to a gene; V was cut back by 4 bases and J by 5 bases. The CDR3 sequence is 17 residues long. The CDR3 DNA reads as TGTGCCAGCAGCCGATCCGGGACAGGGGGTGGGTTAGATACGCAGTATTTT. Residues: CASSRSGTGGGLDTQYF.

The table lists this clone with a few counts. The chain combines TRBV10-3 with TRBJ1-1, with D maybe TRBD1 (5 bases). Deletions cut 0 bases from V and 3 bases from J, with 11 bases between. Germline CDR1 reads ENHRY; CDR2 reads SYGVKD. The CDR3 spans 15 residues. Here the CDR3 reads CAISESKGLDTEAFF. The CDR3 DNA reads TGTGCCATCAGTGAGTCGAAGGGGTTGGACACTGAAGCTTTCTTT.

V is TRBV5-1 and J is TRBJ2-1; D possibly corresponds to TRBD2 (6 bases). CDR3 length equals 16 residues. V shed 2 bases and J shed 0 bases, with 12 bases lying between them. The germline V gene has CDR1 SGHRS and CDR2 YFSETQ. CDR3 sequence: CASSFGIGSSYNEQFF. CDR3 nucleotides: TGCGCCAGCAGCTTTGGGATCGGGAGCTCCTACAATGAGCAGTTCTTC.

V usage is TRBV7-2 and J usage is TRBJ2-1, with a possible D match to TRBD1 (6 bases). The CDR3 contains 16 residues. V was trimmed by 5 bases and J by 2 bases, leaving 16 bases between them. Germline lookup yields CDR1 SGHTA and CDR2 FQGNSA. The CDR3 sequence: CASSPLMRGTYNEQFF. DNA for the CDR3: TGTGCCAGCAGCCCGCTTATGAGGGGGACCTACAATGAGCAGTTCTTC.

This chain uses TRBV15 with TRBJ2-1; 7 bases agree with TRBD1. Germline trimming cut 2 bases from V and 5 bases from J; bases unmatched to any gene: 6. This CDR3 contains 15 residues. Germline assignment: CDR1 LNHNV and CDR2 YYDKDF (reference sequence). The DNA of the CDR3 is TGTGCCACCAGCAGATTCCGGGACAGCGACAATGAGCAGTTCTTC. Amino acid sequence: CATSRFRDSDNEQFF. The entire variable domain, with the rest obtained from reference TRBV15 and TRBJ2-1, is as follows: DAMVIQNPRYQVTQFGKPVTLSCSQTLNHNVMYWYQQKSSQAPKLLFHYYDKDFNNEADTPDNFQSRRPNTSFCFLDIRSPGLGDTAMYLCATSRFRDSDNEQFFGPGTRLTVL.

This clone was picked up a small number of times. This chain connects TRBV2 to TRBJ2-7; D unclear. In germline, CDR1 is SNHLY, CDR2 FYNNEI. CDR3 size: 14 residues. Trimming stripped 3 bases from V and 5 bases from J, with 14 bases between. CDR3 amino acids: CASSETQPPHEQYF. CDR3 DNA sequence: TGTGCCAGCAGTGAGACACAGCCTCCCCACGAGCAGTACTTC.

This clone was seen more than once but under ten times. The rearrangement uses TRBV5-4 and TRBJ1-6, with 9 positions matching TRBD1. After removal of 3 bases from V and 6 bases from J, the junction contained 7 bases not matched to a gene. The CDR3 contains 16 residues. Germline CDR1 reads SGHNT; CDR2 reads YYREEE (reference sequence). This CDR3 is CASSSPPGQGNSPLHF. DNA for the CDR3: TGTGCCAGCAGCTCACCACCGGGACAGGGTAATTCACCCCTCCACTTT.

This clone was found a few times. The chain couples TRBV4-2 to TRBJ2-5; possibly TRBD2 for D (5 bases). V lost 3 bases and J 4 bases, leaving 18 bases between the germline ends. Germline V CDR1 and CDR2: LGHNA, YNFKEQ. The CDR3 loop spans 16 amino acids. CDR3 in DNA: TGTGCCAGCAGCCATGGTACCGGGATCCCAAGAGAGACCCAGTACTTC. This gives the protein CASSHGTGIPRETQYF.

This chain connects TRBV12-5 to TRBJ2-1, with TRBD1 as a possible D gene (5 bases). Trimming cost V 3 bases and J 6 bases, with 12 bases left between them. Germline CDR1 reads LGHNT; CDR2 reads FRNRAP. The CDR3 has 14 residues. The CDR3 region has the DNA TGTGCTAGTGGTTTCCACCCACAGGTCAATGAGCAGTTCTTC. Translated, it gives CASGFHPQVNEQFF.

This clone has a handful of counts. The chain links TRBV5-4 to TRBJ2-3; 11 bases line up with TRBD2. Germline lookup yields CDR1 SGHNT and CDR2 YYREEE (reference sequence). Germline trimming cut 4 bases from V and 0 bases from J; bases unmatched to any gene: 4. The length of the CDR3 is 16 residues. The CDR3 coding sequence is TGTGCCAGCAGCCCAACTAGCGGGGGAAGCACAGATACGCAGTATTTT. This encodes CASSPTSGGSTDTQYF.

The table lists this clone with a few counts. The rearrangement links TRBV9 to TRBJ1-5; D may be TRBD1 (5 bases). Trimming took off 9 bases at V and 8 bases at J, with 15 bases between the two ends. The CDR3 covers 12 residues. Germline CDR1 SGDLS, CDR2 YYNGEE. The CDR3 DNA reads as TGTGCCAACCGACAGTCAAGCAAGCCCCAGCATTTT. Protein: CANRQSSKPQHF.

This clone has more than one count but fewer than ten. The J gene is TRBJ2-7, the V gene TRBV20-1; TRBD1 might be the D (6 bases). The CDR3 has 11 amino acids. From germline, CDR1 is DFQATT and CDR2 SNEGSKA (reference sequence). V was clipped by 6 bases and J by 6 bases, with 12 bases between them. The CDR3 region has the DNA TGCAGTGCACACAGGGTCAGCGAGCAGTACTTC. It encodes CSAHRVSEQYF.

The chain links TRBV6-5 to TRBJ1-2; the match to TRBD1 covers 9 bases. This CDR3 has 15 residues. The V segment lost 2 bases and the J segment 2 bases; nucleotides outside the gene matches: 3. Germline V gene data show CDR1 as MNHEY and CDR2 as SVGAGI. The CDR3 region is CASSYRGTGNYGYTF. In DNA, the CDR3 is TGTGCCAGCAGTTACAGGGGGACAGGGAACTATGGCTACACCTTC.

This chain links TRBV2 with TRBJ1-1; TRBD1 is a possible D gene (5 bases). This CDR3 is built from 18 residues. V lost 0 bases and J lost 0, with 17 bases in between. In germline, CDR1 is SNHLY, CDR2 FYNNEI. CDR3 region: CASSEALRQGLMNTEAFF. DNA of the CDR3: TGTGCCAGCAGTGAAGCGCTTCGGCAGGGACTTATGAACACTGAAGCTTTCTTT.

Only a few counts were recorded for this clone. The V and J genes are TRBV7-2 and TRBJ2-7; 10 bases agree with TRBD1. The length of the CDR3 is 13 residues. Trimming cost V 5 bases and J 7 bases; bases outside gene matches: 5. Germline loops: CDR1 SGHTA, CDR2 FQGNSA. CDR3 nucleotides: TGTGCCAGCAGCAAAGGACAGGGGGGGGAGCAGTACTTC. As protein: CASSKGQGGEQYF.